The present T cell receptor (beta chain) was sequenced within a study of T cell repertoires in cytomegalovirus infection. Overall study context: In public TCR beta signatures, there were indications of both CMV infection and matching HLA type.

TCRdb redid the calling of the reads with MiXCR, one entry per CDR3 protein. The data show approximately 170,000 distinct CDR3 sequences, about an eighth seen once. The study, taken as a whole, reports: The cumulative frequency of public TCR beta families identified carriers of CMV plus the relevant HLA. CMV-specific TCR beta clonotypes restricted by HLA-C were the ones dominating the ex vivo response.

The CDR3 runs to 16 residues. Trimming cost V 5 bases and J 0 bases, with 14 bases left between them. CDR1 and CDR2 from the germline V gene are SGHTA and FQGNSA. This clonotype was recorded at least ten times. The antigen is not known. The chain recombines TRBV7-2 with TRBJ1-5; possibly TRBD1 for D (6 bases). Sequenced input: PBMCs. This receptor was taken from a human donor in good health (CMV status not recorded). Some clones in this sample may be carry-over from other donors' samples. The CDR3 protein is CASSPDSGRSNQPQHF. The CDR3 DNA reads TGTGCCAGCAGCCCGGACAGTGGGCGTAGCAATCAGCCCCAGCATTTT.